These T cell receptor beta chains were read from a single sample in a study of beta chain features in type 1 diabetes. Clones were read by immunoSEQ multiplex PCR, and TCRdb kept only the in-frame ones, dropping some. The table has about 170,000 clones, about 7.8% seen once. Sample: central memory CD4+ T cells from blood. All receptors derive from a woman aged 40 to 50 with type 1 diabetes. Each CDR3 is given with its conserved first and last residue. A D gene is named only where the DNA matches it firmly. Where a row states a size, it is once, few, many or the class of an expanded clone; other rows omit it.

V gene,D gene,J gene,CDR3 length,clone size,CDR3 protein,CDR3 DNA
TRBV9,TRBD1,TRBJ1-1,18,-,CASSVGAAFDRGNTEAFF,TGTGCCAGCAGCGTAGGGGCAGCTTTCGACAGGGGGAACACTGAAGCTTTCTTT
TRBV5-4,TRBD1,TRBJ2-2,16,few,CASSPDRGSNTGELFF,TGTGCCAGCAGCCCTGACAGGGGGTCGAACACCGGGGAGCTGTTTTTT
TRBV5-1,-,TRBJ2-7,14,-,CASSRTINSYEQYF,TGCGCCAGCAGCCGGACAATTAATAGCTACGAGCAGTACTTC
TRBV15,TRBD2,TRBJ2-7,15,few,CATSRGAGGPDEQYF,TGTGCCACCAGCAGAGGAGCGGGAGGGCCCGACGAGCAGTACTTC
TRBV20-1,-,TRBJ2-1,11,-,CSALPGTSQFF,TGCAGTGCTCTCCCCGGGACTTCGCAGTTCTTC
TRBV29-1,TRBD2,TRBJ2-1,15,few,CSVSRLAASYNEQFF,TGCAGCGTATCTCGACTAGCGGCTTCCTACAATGAGCAGTTCTTC
TRBV5-4,-,TRBJ1-2,14,-,CASSQEQVNYGYTF,TGCGCCAGCAGCCAAGAACAGGTTAACTATGGCTACACCTTC
TRBV29-1,-,TRBJ2-1,11,many,CSGDWQNEQFF,TGCAGCGGGGACTGGCAAAATGAGCAGTTCTTC
TRBV30,TRBD1,TRBJ1-2,13,many,CACSRQGYYGYTF,TGTGCCTGTTCCAGACAGGGGTACTATGGCTACACCTTC
TRBV28,TRBD1,TRBJ1-5,14,-,CASKTGFGNQPQHF,TGTGCCAGCAAGACAGGGTTCGGCAATCAGCCCCAGCATTTT
TRBV28,-,TRBJ2-3,12,-,CATEGGASTQYF,TGTGCCACCGAAGGAGGGGCAAGTACGCAGTATTTT
TRBV9,TRBD2,TRBJ2-7,13,few,CASSLASGYEQYF,TGTGCCAGCAGCCTAGCTAGCGGATACGAGCAGTACTTC
TRBV7-8,-,TRBJ1-2,16,-,CASSKENVDSRRGAAF,TGTGCCAGCAGCAAAGAAAACGTGGACAGTCGGCGGGGGGCTGCCTTC
TRBV7-3,TRBD2,TRBJ2-1,17,few,CASSLEALAGEGNEQFF,TGTGCCAGCAGCTTAGAGGCCCTAGCGGGAGAAGGCAATGAGCAGTTCTTC
TRBV7-2,-,TRBJ1-1,11,few,CASSFRTEAFF,TGTGCCAGCAGCTTTAGAACCGAAGCTTTCTTT
TRBV29-1,TRBD2,TRBJ2-1,14,once,CSVVGGAGYNEQFF,TGCAGCGTTGTGGGAGGGGCGGGGTACAATGAGCAGTTCTTC
TRBV25-1,-,TRBJ2-2,14,few,CASSEQGYTGELFF,TGTGCCAGCAGTGAACAGGGGTACACCGGGGAGCTGTTTTTT
TRBV29-1,TRBD2,TRBJ2-5,12,few,CSVVWGGETQYF,TGCAGCGTTGTATGGGGGGGAGAGACCCAGTACTTC
TRBV15,TRBD1,TRBJ2-5,15,-,CATSRVGQGVETQYF,TGTGCCACCAGCAGAGTTGGACAGGGGGTCGAGACCCAGTACTTC
TRBV9,TRBD2,TRBJ2-5,15,-,CASSVNAGGPETQYF,TGTGCCAGCAGCGTAAACGCGGGAGGCCCGGAGACCCAGTACTTC
TRBV7-2,-,TRBJ1-6,13,few,CASSLQGRTPLHF,TGTGCCAGCAGCTTACAAGGCCGGACTCCCCTCCACTTT
TRBV29-1,-,TRBJ1-2,13,few,CSVDKLGGYGYTF,TGCAGCGTTGATAAACTTGGGGGGTATGGCTACACCTTC
TRBV7-2,TRBD2,TRBJ2-5,16,-,CASSLKLAGAAETQYF,TGTGCCAGCAGCTTAAAACTAGCGGGGGCCGCGGAGACCCAGTACTTC
TRBV5-1,-,TRBJ2-1,18,few,CASSLQNGLGASYNEQFF,TGCGCCAGCAGCTTGCAGAATGGACTGGGGGCCTCCTACAATGAGCAGTTCTTC
TRBV30,TRBD1,TRBJ1-1,10,few,CAGTDTEAFF,TGTGCCGGGACAGACACTGAAGCTTTCTTT
TRBV5-1,-,TRBJ1-2,13,few,CASSFDINYGYTF,TGCGCCAGCAGCTTTGACATAAACTATGGCTACACCTTC
TRBV18,TRBD1,TRBJ1-2,15,few,CASSPDRGHSYGYTF,TGTGCCAGCTCACCCGACAGGGGGCATAGCTATGGCTACACCTTC
TRBV2,-,TRBJ1-1,14,few,CASSEVGGYTEAFF,TGTGCCAGCAGTGAGGTTGGCGGGTACACTGAAGCTTTCTTT
TRBV18,-,TRBJ2-3,18,-,CASSPRDTSLFSTDTQYF,TGTGCCAGCTCACCACGGGACACCTCCCTCTTTAGCACAGATACGCAGTATTTT
TRBV5-1,-,TRBJ1-1,15,few,CASSLGAGERAEAFF,TGCGCCAGCAGCTTGGGGGCAGGGGAGAGAGCTGAAGCTTTCTTT
TRBV4-1,-,TRBJ1-5,16,-,CASSQDVGAGNQPQHF,TGTGCCAGCAGCCAAGACGTGGGGGCTGGGAATCAGCCCCAGCATTTT
TRBV7-2,-,TRBJ2-5,12,-,CASSFSGETQYF,TGTGCCAGCAGCTTTTCGGGAGAGACCCAGTACTTC
TRBV28,TRBD1,TRBJ1-5,17,once,CASRPLSQGDPNQPQHF,TGTGCCAGCAGACCACTTTCTCAGGGGGATCCGAATCAGCCCCAGCATTTT
TRBV29-1,TRBD2,TRBJ2-1,14,few,CSVVLARGLNEQFF,TGCAGCGTTGTACTAGCGAGAGGGCTCAATGAGCAGTTCTTC
TRBV7-2,TRBD2,TRBJ2-7,15,many,CASSPLAGGSYEQYF,TGTGCCAGCAGCCCACTAGCGGGGGGCTCCTACGAGCAGTACTTC
TRBV19,-,TRBJ1-1,15,few,CASSTRVGVNTEAFF,TGTGCCAGTAGTACCCGAGTCGGGGTGAACACTGAAGCTTTCTTT
TRBV9,TRBD1,TRBJ1-1,12,few,CASSTTGAEAFF,TGTGCCAGCAGCACGACAGGGGCTGAAGCTTTCTTT
TRBV5-4,TRBD1,TRBJ1-4,14,few,CASGDRAANEKLFF,TGTGCCAGCGGGGACAGGGCTGCTAATGAAAAACTGTTTTTT
TRBV7-3,TRBD2,TRBJ2-1,18,few,CASSLVWGTSGRGNEQFF,TGTGCCAGCAGCTTAGTTTGGGGTACTAGCGGGAGAGGCAATGAGCAGTTCTTC
TRBV29-1,-,TRBJ1-2,12,few,CSVVKGGYGYTF,TGCAGCGTTGTTAAGGGAGGCTATGGCTACACCTTC
TRBV5-1,TRBD1,TRBJ2-2,13,-,CASSSQGNGELFF,TGCGCCAGCAGCTCACAGGGGAACGGGGAGCTGTTTTTT
TRBV2,-,TRBJ1-2,11,-,CASTQNYGYTF,TGTGCCAGCACCCAGAACTATGGCTACACCTTC
TRBV5-4,-,TRBJ2-5,15,-,CASSSSWTTSETQYF,TGTGCCAGCAGCTCGTCCTGGACTACCTCCGAGACCCAGTACTTC
TRBV6-5,-,TRBJ2-1,15,-,CASTTWTGGGSEQFF,TGTGCCAGCACCACCTGGACAGGAGGGGGGTCCGAGCAGTTCTTC
TRBV6-6,-,TRBJ2-5,16,few,CASSYSGRGAAETQYF,TGTGCCAGCAGTTACTCGGGCAGGGGGGCGGCTGAGACCCAGTACTTC
TRBV7-9,-,TRBJ2-5,13,-,CASSLTGGETQYF,TGTGCCAGCAGCTTAACAGGAGGGGAGACCCAGTACTTC
TRBV18,TRBD1,TRBJ1-1,21,-,CASSPRIPGQGAGGANTEAFF,TGTGCCAGCTCACCACGTATCCCGGGACAGGGGGCTGGAGGGGCGAACACTGAAGCTTTCTTT
TRBV2,TRBD2,TRBJ2-3,14,few,CASSGLASTDTQYF,TGTGCCAGCAGCGGACTAGCGAGCACAGATACGCAGTATTTT
TRBV11-2,-,TRBJ2-7,15,-,CASSLAPHTGYEQYF,TGTGCCAGCAGCTTAGCCCCCCACACAGGCTACGAGCAGTACTTC
TRBV28,TRBD2,TRBJ2-1,16,few,CASSSTSGGAGDEQFF,TGTGCCAGCAGTTCGACTAGCGGGGGGGCGGGCGATGAGCAGTTCTTC
TRBV4-1,-,TRBJ1-5,14,few,CASSRQNLNQPQHF,TGCGCCAGCAGCCGACAGAACCTCAATCAGCCCCAGCATTTT
TRBV5-1,-,TRBJ1-4,14,many,CASSFQGTNEKLFF,TGCGCCAGCAGCTTTCAGGGAACTAATGAAAAACTGTTTTTT
TRBV5-6,TRBD1,TRBJ2-7,12,many,CASSPGQDEQYF,TGTGCCAGCAGCCCGGGACAGGACGAGCAGTACTTC